This is a list of T cell receptor beta chains from one sample in a study of breast tumors, draining lymph nodes, adjacent tissues. TCRdb recomputed calls from the multiplex PCR reads with MiXCR, one row per CDR3 protein. This sample has some 65,000 distinct CDR3 sequences, with roughly 44% found just once. The sequencing input was breast tumor tissue. These receptors were obtained from a female donor with breast cancer. Some clones in this sample may be carry-over from other donors' samples. The CDR3 runs from the conserved cysteine through the conserved F or W. Fields, in order: D gene, V gene, clone size, J gene, CDR3 protein, CDR3 DNA. The D gene is left open where the match is weak. Clone size is not always given. Where it is, it says once, few, many or a class for expanded clones.

-	TRBV12-3/TRBV12-4	many	TRBJ1-5	CASSQPLTSYNQPQHF	TGTGCCAGCAGCCAACCGCTGACAAGCTACAATCAGCCCCAGCATTTT
-	TRBV20-1	-	TRBJ2-4	CSASHAQRTFNIQYF	TGCAGTGCTAGTCACGCGCAGCGGACATTTAACATTCAGTACTTC
TRBD2	TRBV20-1	-	TRBJ2-2	CSAGTSGRRTGELLF	TGCAGTGCTGGAACTAGCGGGAGAAGGACCGGGGAGCTGCTTTTT
-	TRBV7-2	-	TRBJ2-3	CASSLEGSSTDTQYF	TGTGCCAGCAGCTTAGAGGGTTCTAGCACAGATACGCAGTATTTT
TRBD1	TRBV6-5	-	TRBJ1-1	CASNRQGGYTEAFF	TGTGCCAGCAACAGACAGGGTGGGTACACTGAAGCTTTCTTT
-	TRBV7-3	-	TRBJ2-4	CASSSRPAGAKNIQYF	TGTGCCAGCAGCTCAAGACCCGCAGGGGCCAAAAACATTCAGTACTTC
TRBD2	TRBV10-2	many	TRBJ2-1	CASSPLAGGPLDNEQFF	TGCGCCAGCAGTCCACTAGCGGGGGGGCCCTTGGACAATGAGCAGTTCTTC
-	TRBV19	-	TRBJ1-1	CASSIGGSMNTEAFF	TGTGCCAGTAGTATAGGAGGTTCCATGAACACTGAAGCTTTCTTT
-	TRBV6-6	few	TRBJ2-2	CASSRPGYTGELFF	TGTGCCAGCAGTCGCCCGGGTTACACCGGGGAGCTGTTTTTT
-	TRBV19	medium-sized	TRBJ1-5	CASSETASSPQHF	TGTGCCAGTAGTGAAACAGCGAGCTCGCCCCAGCATTTT
TRBD2	TRBV25-1	-	TRBJ2-5	CARTSAADETQYF	TGTGCCAGAACTAGCGCCGCCGATGAGACCCAGTACTTC
TRBD1	TRBV20-1	medium-sized	TRBJ2-6	CSAGDRSSGANVLTF	TGCAGTGCTGGGGACAGGAGCTCTGGGGCCAACGTCCTGACTTTC
TRBD1	TRBV6-5	-	TRBJ2-7	CASSHSPGQGWEQYF	TGTGCCAGCAGTCACTCCCCGGGACAGGGGTGGGAGCAGTACTTC
-	TRBV12-3/TRBV12-4	many	TRBJ2-5	CASTHEETQYF	TGTGCCAGCACCCATGAAGAGACCCAGTACTTC
TRBD1	TRBV24-1	-	TRBJ1-2	CATSEQGANYGYTF	TGTGCCACCAGTGAACAGGGGGCGAACTATGGCTACACCTTC
-	TRBV6-5	many	TRBJ1-2	CASSTIRDGYTF	TGTGCCAGTTCAACCATCAGGGATGGCTACACCTTC
TRBD2	TRBV7-2	many	TRBJ2-2	CASSLEPSGVSGELFF	TGTGCCAGCAGCTTAGAACCTAGCGGGGTGTCGGGGGAGCTGTTTTTT
TRBD2	TRBV20-1	-	TRBJ2-3	CSARDLGPSGDDTQYF	TGCAGTGCTAGAGATCTCGGTCCTAGCGGGGACGATACGCAGTATTTT
TRBD1	TRBV18	many	TRBJ2-5	CASSPQGTGTQETQYF	TGTGCCAGCTCACCACAAGGGACAGGGACCCAAGAGACCCAGTACTTC
TRBD2	TRBV7-9	many	TRBJ2-3	CASSARLAGGPDTQYF	TGTGCCAGCAGCGCACGACTAGCGGGGGGACCAGATACGCAGTATTTT
-	TRBV4-1	-	TRBJ1-2	CASSQDDTGHTNHGYTF	TGCGCCAGCAGCCAAGATGATACAGGACATACTAACCATGGCTACACCTTC
-	TRBV5-6	-	TRBJ1-5	CASSFGWAGGQPQHF	TGTGCCAGCAGCTTTGGATGGGCGGGTGGACAGCCCCAGCATTTT
-	TRBV5-6	-	TRBJ2-3	CASSAWGLEQYF	TGTGCCAGCAGCGCCTGGGGGTTAGAGCAGTATTTT
-	TRBV6-5	-	TRBJ1-4	CASSHFGRSGGKLFF	TGTGCCAGCAGTCACTTTGGGCGGTCGGGTGGAAAGCTGTTTTTT
TRBD2	TRBV10-2	-	TRBJ2-5	CASRWTSGGQETQYF	TGCGCCAGCAGGTGGACTAGCGGGGGGCAAGAGACCCAGTACTTC
-	TRBV20-1	many	TRBJ2-4	CSAPPGLPNGNIQYF	TGCAGTGCCCCCCCGGGACTTCCCAACGGGAACATTCAGTACTTC
-	TRBV28	many	TRBJ1-4	CASSSGARVGVEKLFF	TGTGCCAGCAGTTCAGGGGCTCGGGTTGGTGTTGAAAAACTGTTTTTT
-	TRBV4-2	-	TRBJ1-1	CASSQDSQGNTEAFF	TGTGCCAGCAGCCAAGATAGCCAGGGGAACACTGAAGCTTTCTTT
-	TRBV28	-	TRBJ1-3	CASSLSTRGNTIYF	TGTGCCAGCAGTTTGTCGACGCGGGGAAACACCATATATTTT
TRBD1	TRBV11-2	many	TRBJ2-7	CASSLVSGGPYEQYF	TGTGCCAGCAGCTTAGTGTCAGGGGGCCCCTACGAGCAGTACTTC
-	TRBV20-1	-	TRBJ2-3	CSASDPQLADGTDTQYF	TGCAGTGCTAGTGACCCCCAACTGGCGGATGGTACAGATACGCAGTATTTT
-	TRBV12-3/TRBV12-4	many	TRBJ1-2	CASSFSDSLDYGYTF	TGTGCCAGCAGTTTCTCGGACAGCCTGGACTATGGCTACACCTTC
-	TRBV5-8	many	TRBJ2-7	CASSFGGKRSSYEQYF	TGTGCCAGCAGCTTCGGTGGGAAAAGGAGCTCCTACGAGCAGTACTTC
-	TRBV12-3/TRBV12-4	-	TRBJ2-3	CASNTPGGPDTQYF	TGTGCCAGCAACACCCCCGGGGGTCCAGATACGCAGTATTTT
TRBD2	TRBV6-6	-	TRBJ2-7	CASGETSVRSSYGQYF	TGTGCCAGCGGAGAAACTAGCGTCCGAAGCTCCTACGGGCAGTACTTC
-	TRBV5-4	few	TRBJ1-1	CASSLVLPWGAGNTEAFF	TGTGCCAGCAGCTTGGTTCTACCTTGGGGGGCAGGGAACACTGAAGCTTTCTTT
-	TRBV7-9	many	TRBJ1-2	CASSLPPPDDYGYTF	TGTGCCAGCAGCTTACCCCCTCCGGACGACTATGGCTACACCTTC
TRBD1	TRBV20-1	medium-sized	TRBJ2-1	CSARDRVSYNEQFF	TGCAGTGCTAGGGACAGGGTCTCCTACAATGAGCAGTTCTTC
-	TRBV9	many	TRBJ1-2	CASSLGAELIYGYTF	TGTGCCAGCAGTCTAGGGGCAGAACTGATCTATGGCTACACCTTC
TRBD1	TRBV7-9	-	TRBJ2-5	CASSAPGQGEETQYF	TGTGCCAGCAGCGCACCGGGACAGGGGGAAGAGACCCAGTACTTC
-	TRBV2	many	TRBJ2-5	CASSEVPTHQETQYF	TGTGCCAGCAGTGAAGTCCCGACACATCAAGAGACCCAGTACTTC